These 28 T cell receptor beta chains came from one sample sequenced in a study of monozygotic twins with inflammatory bowel disease. Using the 5' RACE reads, TCRdb records one entry per CDR3 protein without DNA. Its table records about 450,000 distinct CDR3 sequences. The sequencing input was blood. These receptors originate from a human donor with ulcerative colitis or Crohn's disease, or a healthy co-twin of an affected twin (not recorded which).

The V call is TRBV14, the J call TRBJ1-2; TCRdb's assignment of TRBD1 cannot be checked, as there is no DNA. This CDR3 has 14 amino acids. Germline V gene sequence: CDR1 SGHDN, CDR2 FVKESK. The CDR3 sequence is CASSQDGRVLGYTF.

The gene calls are TRBV7-2 and TRBJ2-3. The CDR3 extends over 15 amino acids. Germline CDR1 and CDR2: SGHTA and FQGNSA. CDR3 sequence reads: CASSLGVLVTDTQYF.

The chain is built from TRBV18 and TRBJ2-2. This CDR3 is built from 15 residues. CDR1 and CDR2 (germline): KGHSH, LQKENI. The CDR3 loop is CASSPLQANTGELFF. Complete variable domain (other parts from reference TRBV18 and TRBJ2-2): NAGVMQNPRHLVRRRGQEARLRCSPMKGHSHVYWYRQLPEEGLKFMVYLQKENIIDESGMPKERFSAEFPKEGPSILRIQQVVRGDSAAYFCASSPLQANTGELFFGEGSRLTVL.

This chain links TRBV7-3 with TRBJ2-3; the TCRdb D gene call, TRBD2, has no DNA to confirm it. The CDR3 length is 16 residues. From germline, CDR1 is SGHTA and CDR2 FQGTGA. The CDR3 loop is CASSLGTRQSTDTQYF.

J is TRBJ2-2 and V is TRBV4-2; TCRdb reports TRBD2, a call that lacks DNA to check it against. Germline CDR1 and CDR2: LGHNA and YNFKEQ. The length of the CDR3 is 17 residues. This CDR3 reads CASSQDLAGGNTGELFF.

The J gene is TRBJ2-7, the V gene TRBV3-1; there is no DNA to check the TCRdb D call of TRBD2. This CDR3 region has 14 residues. Germline CDR1 reads LGHDT; CDR2 reads YNNKEL (reference sequence). CDR3 region: CASSRSGRRDEQYF.

The V and J genes are TRBV5-6 and TRBJ2-1; TCRdb picks TRBD2, but there is no DNA to check that call. The CDR3 contains 16 residues. Germline CDR1 SGHDT, CDR2 YYEEEE. Here the CDR3 reads CASRHGLAGGDNEQFF.

The rearrangement uses TRBV12-3 or TRBV12-4 and TRBJ2-7; TCRdb selects TRBD1, and the lack of DNA leaves this call unchecked. CDR3 length: 15 residues. The CDR3 sequence is CASSSRQGPPYEQYF.

This rearrangement joins TRBV7-2 to TRBJ1-2; TCRdb reports TRBD1, a call that lacks DNA to check it against. The CDR3 has 15 residues. Germline CDR1 reads SGHTA; CDR2 reads FQGNSA. CDR3 sequence: CASSLPGTGSYGYTF.

The chain employs TRBV6-5 and TRBJ2-1. The germline gives CDR1 MNHEY, CDR2 SVGAGI. The length of the CDR3 is 12 residues. The CDR3 spells CASGRARSEQFF.

This chain uses TRBV10-3 with TRBJ2-1; TCRdb's D call of TRBD2 is untestable without DNA. There are 14 residues in the CDR3. Per the germline V gene, CDR1 is ENHRY and CDR2 is SYGVKD. CDR3 loop: CAISEASAVYEQFF.

The rearrangement links TRBV12-3 or TRBV12-4 to TRBJ1-1. The CDR3 runs 13 residues. The CDR3 protein is CASSGGIGGEAFF.

The V gene is TRBV5-1, the J gene TRBJ1-1; as DNA is missing, the TRBD1 call by TCRdb cannot be tested. The CDR3 totals 16 residues. In germline, CDR1 is SGHRS, CDR2 YFSETQ. Here the CDR3 reads CASSRTAVGQNTEAFF.

V gene TRBV4-1 combines with J gene TRBJ2-3. The germline CDR1 and CDR2 sequences are MGHRA and YSYEKL. This CDR3 is 13 amino acids long. The CDR3 reads CASSQERTDTQYF.

V and J are TRBV7-8 and TRBJ2-1; TCRdb names TRBD2, which stays unverified in the absence of DNA. Germline V gives CDR1 SGHVS, CDR2 FQNEAQ. The CDR3 totals 16 residues. CDR3 residues: CASSSWTSGNHNEQFF.

This sequence joins TRBV5-1 and TRBJ2-5. CDR1 is SGHRS and CDR2 is YFSETQ in the germline V gene. This CDR3 has 14 amino acids. CDR3 sequence: CASSLRVIQETQYF.

This chain uses TRBV30 with TRBJ1-1; TCRdb designates TRBD1, a call that cannot be tested without DNA. Germline V CDR1 and CDR2: GTSNPN, SVGIG (reference sequence). The CDR3 length is 14 residues. The CDR3 here is CAWRAGQANTEAFF.

The chain combines TRBV10-3 with TRBJ2-2; TCRdb's D call of TRBD2 is untestable without DNA. Germline CDR1 ENHRY, CDR2 SYGVKD. The CDR3 has 14 residues. CDR3 sequence: CAIGREANTGELFF.

The rearrangement joins TRBV28 to TRBJ2-3; the TCRdb D gene call, TRBD2, has no DNA to confirm it. Germline V gives CDR1 MDHEN, CDR2 SYDVKM. The CDR3 is 16 amino acids. The CDR3 region is CASSTPTISGTDTQYF. The full variable domain, in which reference TRBV28 and TRBJ2-3 provide the parts outside the CDR3, is DVKVTQSSRYLVKRTGEKVFLECVQDMDHENMFWYRQDPGLGLRLIYFSYDVKMKEKGDIPEGYSVSREKKERFSLILESASTNQTSMYLCASSTPTISGTDTQYFGPGTRLTVL.

The chain recombines TRBV28 with TRBJ2-1. Germline-derived CDR1 and CDR2 are MDHEN and SYDVKM. This CDR3 contains 12 residues. The CDR3 reads CASTRESREQFF. The entire variable domain, with the rest obtained from reference TRBV28 and TRBJ2-1, is as follows: DVKVTQSSRYLVKRTGEKVFLECVQDMDHENMFWYRQDPGLGLRLIYFSYDVKMKEKGDIPEGYSVSREKKERFSLILESASTNQTSMYLCASTRESREQFFGPGTRLTVL.

The CDR3 is CATSGAGQGAGQPQHF. This chain links TRBV24-1 with TRBJ1-5; no DNA is available, so the TRBD1 call from TCRdb remains unchecked. The germline V gene encodes CDR1 KGHDR and CDR2 SFDVKD. This CDR3 contains 16 residues.

The chain couples TRBV12-3 or TRBV12-4 to TRBJ2-2; no DNA is available, so the TRBD2 call from TCRdb remains unchecked. The CDR3 has 13 residues. The CDR3 loop is CASSGTLTGELFF.

The chain employs TRBV5-6 and TRBJ1-2. CDR1 is SGHDT and CDR2 is YYEEEE in the germline V gene. The CDR3 loop spans 14 amino acids. The CDR3 sequence is CASSLRHSNYGYTF. Full variable domain (rest looked up from reference TRBV5-6 and TRBJ1-2): DAGVTQSPTHLIKTRGQQVTLRCSPKSGHDTVSWYQQALGQGPQFIFQYYEEEERQRGNFPDRFSGHQFPNYSSELNVNALLLGDSALYLCASSLRHSNYGYTFGSGTRLTVV.

The chain carries TRBV4-3 and TRBJ2-2; TCRdb picks TRBD2, but there is no DNA to check that call. CDR3 length equals 16 residues. The germline V gene encodes CDR1 LGHNA and CDR2 YSLEER. CDR3 sequence: CASSQERRLATGELFF.

The J gene is TRBJ2-1, the V gene TRBV6-2 or TRBV6-3; TCRdb's assignment of TRBD2 cannot be checked, as there is no DNA. Looked up from germline, CDR1 is MNHEY and CDR2 is SVGEGT. This CDR3 has 21 amino acids. CDR3 amino acids: CASFRMAGTSFPSLSYNEQFF.

This chain links TRBV6-1 with TRBJ1-2; without DNA, the TCRdb call of TRBD1 cannot be checked. Germline V gene data show CDR1 as MNHNS and CDR2 as SASEGT. CDR3 length equals 13 residues. CDR3 sequence reads: CASSERTEDGYTF.

The chain employs TRBV4-2 and TRBJ2-7; the TCRdb call, TRBD2, lacks DNA for checking. CDR1 and CDR2 (germline): LGHNA, YNFKEQ. The CDR3 spans 14 residues. The CDR3: CASSQGLGTYEQYF.

J is TRBJ2-7 and V is TRBV5-1; TCRdb outputs TRBD2, but without DNA this stays unchecked. This CDR3 is 14 amino acids long. Per the germline V gene, CDR1 is SGHRS and CDR2 is YFSETQ. Here the CDR3 reads CASSLAGTSYEQYF.